This T cell receptor beta chain emerged from a study of vaccination effects on CD4 cells after COVID-19. As for the study in general: Researchers obtained post-vaccine samples at a median of 72 days past the second dose. The study, taken as a whole, reports: Clones induced by infection and by vaccine showed marked clonal contraction late after vaccination.

Isolation of CD4+ T cells took place after approximately ten days of culture. Two-dose vaccination with either BNT162b2 or mRNA-1273 was given to the participants. Turning to this clone: Its antigen is undetermined.

CDR1 MNHEY and CDR2 SMNVEV come from the germline V gene (reference sequence). V was clipped by 5 bases and J by 3 bases; unmatched bases: 5. The CDR3 has 14 amino acids. The assay was immunoSEQ multiplex PCR, and TCRdb's table has in-frame clones only and misses some. Among about 73,000 clones listed, roughly 73% were seen once. The receptor was isolated from a human donor who received a COVID-19 vaccine. This chain joins TRBV27 and TRBJ1-1, with TRBD1 identical over 8 bases. The specimen was CD4+ T cells from PBMCs cultured without peptide, collected after COVID-19 vaccination. For the CDR3, the DNA is TGTGCCAGCAGTCGAACGGACAGGGACACTGAAGCTTTCTTT. It codes for CASSRTDRDTEAFF.